Listed here is a single TCR beta chain. The repertoire was sequenced with immunoSEQ multiplex PCR; TCRdb's copy has only in-frame clones and lacks some. The table records around 98,000 clones, roughly 87% of them present only once. CDR1 and CDR2 (germline): ENHRY, SYGVKD. Unmatched junction bases numbered 15, after V lost 0 bases and J lost 1 base. The CDR3 runs to 19 residues. The data were taken from a study of cytomegalovirus exposure and HLA in healthy donors. Study in general: The approximately 670 first-cohort repertoires and the 120 or so validation repertoires shared the same platform, a later analysis reported.

Input material: PBMCs. The TCR originated in a man aged 18 to 30 in good health and CMV-seropositive. V gene TRBV10-3 combines with J gene TRBJ2-7; 7 bases align to TRBD2. The CDR3 nucleotides read TGTGCCATCAGTGAGTCAATCCCAATGGGGGGGGAAGGGTCCTACGAGCAGTACTTC. Its protein is CAISESIPMGGEGSYEQYF.